Below are 15 T cell receptor beta chains sequenced from a single sample in a study of T cell responses to AZD1222 COVID-19 vaccine. Assay: immunoSEQ multiplex PCR; the TCRdb copy retains only in-frame clones and omits some. The table has around 150,000 clones, around 95% seen once. The sample was peripheral blood, taken on day 0 of AZD1222 vaccination. These receptors came from an adult in good health.

This chain links TRBV27 with TRBJ1-4, with TRBD1 matching over 8 bases. Germline assignment: CDR1 MNHEY and CDR2 SMNVEV (reference sequence). The CDR3 totals 15 residues. Trimming at V came to 5 bases and at J to 10 bases, leaving 12 bases not matched to a gene. The DNA for the CDR3 is TGTGCCAGCAGTCCAGGGCAGGGGGCGGATGCAAAACTGTTTTTT. This encodes CASSPGQGADAKLFF.

The rearrangement links TRBV28 to TRBJ2-7, with unresolved D. Germline V gene lookup returns CDR1 MDHEN and CDR2 SYDVKM. Deletions cut 2 bases from V and 4 bases from J, with 12 bases between. This CDR3 region has 14 residues. DNA of the CDR3: TGTGCCAGCAGTTTAGAGCAACCACTGTACGAGCAGTACGTC. Protein sequence: CASSLEQPLYEQYV.

The chain has TRBV20-1 and TRBJ2-1; D could derive from TRBD1 or TRBD2 (5 bases each). The CDR3 is made up of 14 amino acids. Germline CDR1 and CDR2: DFQATT and SNEGSKA (reference sequence). The V and J ends lost 3 bases and 7 bases respectively, with 16 bases between them. The CDR3 loop is CSASSGTVGNEQFF. Written as DNA, the CDR3 is TGCAGTGCTAGTTCCGGGACCGTGGGGAATGAGCAGTTCTTC.

This chain joins TRBV18 and TRBJ1-6, with D possibly matching TRBD1 (5 bases). Germline CDR1 and CDR2: KGHSH and LQKENI. This CDR3 comprises 17 residues. The V end was cut by 3 bases, the J end by 2 bases, with 14 bases between. DNA of the CDR3: TGTGCCAGCTCACCTGGACATCCGGCCGCCTATAATTCACCCCTCCACTTT. As protein: CASSPGHPAAYNSPLHF.

V usage is TRBV10-3 and J usage is TRBJ2-1; weak D call: TRBD1 (7 bases). Per germline, CDR1 ENHRY and CDR2 SYGVKD. Trimming cost V 5 bases and J 9 bases, with 20 bases left between them. The CDR3 is 15 amino acids. CDR3 nucleotide sequence: TGTGCCATCAGTAGGACAGGAGCCTTGGAGGGTGAGCAGTTCTTC. This sequence encodes CAISRTGALEGEQFF.

The chain has TRBV28 and TRBJ2-3; the D call may be TRBD1 or TRBD2 (6 bases each). Trimming pared 5 bases from V and 1 base from J, leaving 19 bases between. This CDR3 is built from 17 residues. Germline V gene sequence: CDR1 MDHEN, CDR2 SYDVKM. CDR3 region: CASSKGGHPEGTDTQYF. As DNA, the CDR3 is TGTGCCAGCAGTAAGGGGGGCCATCCGGAAGGCACAGATACGCAGTATTTT.

The gene calls are TRBV12-3 or TRBV12-4 and TRBJ1-5; D ambiguous. The CDR3 consists of 12 residues. Trimming stripped 3 bases from V and 7 bases from J, with 7 bases between. CDR3 nucleotides: TGTGCCAGCAGTTTCCCCCGACAGCCCCAGCATTTT. Protein product: CASSFPRQPQHF.

The chain joins TRBV10-3 to TRBJ1-1, with D perhaps TRBD1 (6 bases). Germline V CDR1 and CDR2: ENHRY, SYGVKD. This CDR3 is built from 16 residues. With 8 bases removed from V and 3 bases from J, the gap between germline ends came to 22 bases. The CDR3 here is CAIRWTAVSGHTEAFF. CDR3 nucleotides: TGTGCCATCCGTTGGACAGCCGTATCCGGACACACTGAAGCTTTCTTT.

The V and J genes are TRBV6-4 and TRBJ2-3; D ambiguous. The V end lost 3 bases, the J end lost 0 bases, and 7 bases lay between the germline ends. The length of the CDR3 is 14 residues. CDR1 and CDR2 from the germline V gene are MRHNA and SNTAGT. This chain's CDR3 is CASSETGSTDTQYF. Written as DNA, the CDR3 is TGTGCCAGCAGTGAGACGGGTAGCACAGATACGCAGTATTTT.

This clone was seen just once. This chain connects TRBV6-5 to TRBJ1-4, with D perhaps matching TRBD1 (6 bases). CDR1 is MNHEY and CDR2 is SVGAGI in the germline V gene. V was trimmed by 5 bases and J by 3 bases, leaving 13 bases between them. The CDR3 extends over 15 amino acids. CDR3 sequence: CASSNYRAPNEKLFF. CDR3 in DNA: TGTGCCAGCAGTAATTACAGGGCACCTAATGAAAAACTGTTTTTT.

The rearrangement links TRBV12-3 or TRBV12-4 to TRBJ2-5; a possible D gene is TRBD2 (6 bases). CDR3 size: 13 residues. Trimming took off 3 bases at V and 5 bases at J, with 10 bases between the two ends. The CDR3 region has the DNA TGTGCCAGCAGTTTCGGCGGGACTGAGACCCAGTACTTC. As protein: CASSFGGTETQYF.

The chain is built from TRBV10-1 and TRBJ2-2; D is uncertain. The CDR3 covers 12 residues. The V gene's germline CDR1 is WNHNN and CDR2 SYGVQD (reference sequence). V was pared by 3 bases and J by 6 bases, with 5 bases between. In DNA, the CDR3 is TGCGCCAGCAGTGACCCCCCCGGGGAGCTGTTTTTT. Amino acids: CASSDPPGELFF.

The V gene is TRBV7-2, the J gene TRBJ1-5, with D possibly being TRBD1 (5 bases). Germline CDR1 and CDR2: SGHTA and FQGNSA. Between the trimmed V and J ends, which lost 1 base and 1 base, there was a span of 8 bases. The CDR3 extends over 15 amino acids. The CDR3 spells CASSLVSGSNQPQHF. CDR3 sequence (DNA): TGTGCCAGCAGCTTAGTCTCAGGGAGCAATCAGCCCCAGCATTTT. Combining the CDR3 with reference TRBV7-2 and TRBJ1-5 gives the whole variable domain GAGVSQSPSNKVTEKGKDVELRCDPISGHTALYWYRQSLGQGLEFLIYFQGNSAPDKSGLPSDRFSAERTGGSVSTLTIQRTQQEDSAVYLCASSLVSGSNQPQHFGDGTRLSIL.

The rearrangement joins TRBV7-8 to TRBJ2-3; D is undetermined. Trimming shortened V by 6 bases and J by 8 bases, and 24 bases separated the two germline ends. The CDR3 loop spans 16 amino acids. The V gene's germline CDR1 is SGHVS and CDR2 FQNEAQ. CDR3 loop: CASRPIAYPERSTQYF. CDR3 sequence (DNA): TGTGCCAGCAGGCCGATCGCTTATCCCGAGAGGAGTACGCAGTATTTT.

The V and J genes are TRBV7-2 and TRBJ1-1; the match to TRBD1 covers 8 bases. CDR3 length: 15 amino acids. Germline trimming cut 5 bases from V and 4 bases from J; bases unmatched to any gene: 9. Germline loops: CDR1 SGHTA, CDR2 FQGNSA. DNA of the CDR3: TGTGCCAGCAGCCCGCAGGGGGCGCGGGCCACTGAAGCTTTCTTT. The encoded protein is CASSPQGARATEAFF.